This T cell receptor (beta chain) was captured in a study of blood T cell repertoires in COVID-19 (dated by TCRdb to the early 2020s). Regarding the study in general: Samples from collaborators originated in the United States, Italy and Spain and spanned both the acute and convalescent phases of COVID-19. The prospective study material was composed of cDNA or gDNA derived from T cells, B-cell-depleted T cells, or PBMCs. Subjects who had been exposed to COVID-19, were actively infected with it, or had recovered from it provided the deeply sampled blood TCRbeta repertoires that made up the dataset. A freely available public database, intended as a resource for researchers studying the immune response to SARS-CoV-2, is where the repertoires were released. The samples were drawn from two sources: the first 160 participants of the ongoing ImmuneRACE study, and some 1,300 subjects contributed by 6 global collaborators. The sample metadata nearly always contained a de-identified subject ID, COVID-19 status, age in years and sex. Where HLA class I and class II types were available, the types were taken from metadata supplied by the sample provider, not from assay-based typing. General conclusions and limits of the study: The amount of clinical and demographic metadata varied by source and participant and was provided uncurated.

TCRbeta CDR3 regions were amplified from genomic DNA using the immunoSEQ Assay, a bias-controlled multiplex PCR. The study's own analysis went as follows. Within the assay, amplification of reference gene primers was used to estimate how many nucleated cells each sample contained. Sequence reads were collapsed and filtered to measure the absolute abundance of every unique TCRbeta CDR3 rearrangement. Productive Simpson clonality was computed per sample as the square root of Simpson's diversity index over productive rearrangements. Entries here come from immuneACCESS through TCRdb and include only in-frame sequences with V and J called. Some clones fail to appear in such tables; in the studies checked, an unresolved V gene covers under half of the shortfall, and the cause of the remainder is unknown. V, J and clone size reflect that table, while D and trimming were determined from the DNA. The sample contains some 97,000 clones, more than 90% of them found a single time. The ten largest clones represent 5.7% of the sample.

Collaborating institutions collected whole blood in K2EDTA tubes following their own protocols. Collaborator samples were shipped for TCRbeta analysis as frozen whole blood, isolated PBMCs, or DNA extracted from either sample type. From its cysteine to its phenylalanine, the CDR3 spans 15 amino acids. Only the CDR3 DNA stays, 45 bases, in frame from base 1. For CDR1 and CDR2, the germline V gene lists MNHEY and SVGEGT. The germline V end is reduced by 6 bases and the J end by 5 bases; junction bases left unmatched: 10. Of note for this clone: The antigen it binds to is not known. Base qualities are missing; no much larger clone stands one base away.

This receptor was taken from a man in his 70s with acute or convalescent COVID-19. The source material was peripheral blood. The V gene is TRBV6-2 or TRBV6-3 and the J gene is TRBJ1-5; 7 central nucleotides agree with TRBD1. The DNA sequence is given as TGTGCCAGCAGCCAGACCCCAGGGGGGTATCAGCCCCAGCATTTT. Its coded protein is CASSQTPGGYQPQHF.